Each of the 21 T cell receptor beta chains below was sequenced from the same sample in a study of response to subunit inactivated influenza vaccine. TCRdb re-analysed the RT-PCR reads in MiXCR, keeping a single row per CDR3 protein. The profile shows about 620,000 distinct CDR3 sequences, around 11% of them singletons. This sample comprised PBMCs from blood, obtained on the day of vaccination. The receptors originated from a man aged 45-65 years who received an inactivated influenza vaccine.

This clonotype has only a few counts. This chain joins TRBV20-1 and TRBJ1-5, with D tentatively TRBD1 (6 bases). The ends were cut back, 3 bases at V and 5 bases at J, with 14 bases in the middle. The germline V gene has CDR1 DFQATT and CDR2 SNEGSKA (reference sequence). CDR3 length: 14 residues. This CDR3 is CSARIRGGDQPQHF. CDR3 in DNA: TGCAGTGCTAGGATCAGAGGGGGGGATCAGCCCCAGCATTTT.

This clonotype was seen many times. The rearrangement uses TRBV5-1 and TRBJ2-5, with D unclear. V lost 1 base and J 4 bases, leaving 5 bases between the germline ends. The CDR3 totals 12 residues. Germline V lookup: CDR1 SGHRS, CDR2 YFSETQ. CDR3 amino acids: CASSLTRETQYF. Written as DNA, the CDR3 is TGCGCCAGCAGCTTGACACGAGAGACCCAGTACTTC. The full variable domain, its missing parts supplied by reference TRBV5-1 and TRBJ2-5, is KAGVTQTPRYLIKTRGQQVTLSCSPISGHRSVSWYQQTPGQGLQFLFEYFSETQRNKGNFPGRFSGRQFSNSRSEMNVSTLELGDSALYLCASSLTRETQYFGPGTRLLVL.

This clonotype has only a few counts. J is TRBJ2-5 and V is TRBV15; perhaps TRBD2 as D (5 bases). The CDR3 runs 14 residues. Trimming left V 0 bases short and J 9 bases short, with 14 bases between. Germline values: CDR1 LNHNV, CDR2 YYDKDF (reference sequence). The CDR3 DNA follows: TGTGCCACCAGCAGAGATCCCAAAGGAGCGGCCCAGTACTTC. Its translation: CATSRDPKGAAQYF. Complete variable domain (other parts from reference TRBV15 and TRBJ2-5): DAMVIQNPRYQVTQFGKPVTLSCSQTLNHNVMYWYQQKSSQAPKLLFHYYDKDFNNEADTPDNFQSRRPNTSFCFLDIRSPGLGDTAMYLCATSRDPKGAAQYFGPGTRLLVL.

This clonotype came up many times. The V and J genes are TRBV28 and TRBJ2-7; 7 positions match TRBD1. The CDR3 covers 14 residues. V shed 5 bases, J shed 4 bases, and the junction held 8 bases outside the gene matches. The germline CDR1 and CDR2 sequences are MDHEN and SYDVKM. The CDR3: CASSPMTGSYEQYF. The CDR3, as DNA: TGTGCCAGCAGTCCTATGACAGGGAGTTACGAGCAGTACTTC.

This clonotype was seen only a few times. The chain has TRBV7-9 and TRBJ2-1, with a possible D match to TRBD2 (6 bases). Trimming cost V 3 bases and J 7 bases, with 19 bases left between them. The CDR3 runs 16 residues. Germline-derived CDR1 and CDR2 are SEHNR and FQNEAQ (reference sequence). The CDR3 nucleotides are TGTGCCAGCAGCTTTTTCAGGACGGGAGTGGGTAATGAGCAGTTCTTC. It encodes CASSFFRTGVGNEQFF.

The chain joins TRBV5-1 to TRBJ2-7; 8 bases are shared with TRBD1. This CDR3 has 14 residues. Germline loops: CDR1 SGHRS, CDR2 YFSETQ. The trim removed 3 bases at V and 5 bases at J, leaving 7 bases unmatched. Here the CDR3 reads CASSYAGTGDEQYF. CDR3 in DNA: TGCGCCAGCAGCTACGCCGGGACAGGTGACGAGCAGTACTTC.

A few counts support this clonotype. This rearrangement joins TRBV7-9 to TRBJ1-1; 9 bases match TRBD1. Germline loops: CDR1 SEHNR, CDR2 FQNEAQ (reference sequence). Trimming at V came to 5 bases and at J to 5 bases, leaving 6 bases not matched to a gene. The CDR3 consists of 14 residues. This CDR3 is CASSTHRGRTEAFF. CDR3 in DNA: TGTGCCAGCAGCACCCACAGGGGGCGAACTGAAGCTTTCTTT.

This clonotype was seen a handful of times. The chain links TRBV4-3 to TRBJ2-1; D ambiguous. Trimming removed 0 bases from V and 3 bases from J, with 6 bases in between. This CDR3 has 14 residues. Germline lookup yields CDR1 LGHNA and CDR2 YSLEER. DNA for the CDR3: TGCGCCAGCAGCCAAGATCGGGTCTACAATGAGCAGTTCTTC. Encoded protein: CASSQDRVYNEQFF.

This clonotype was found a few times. The CDR3 region is CASSEQGLQTQYF. For the CDR3, the DNA is TGTGCCAGCAGTGAACAGGGATTACAGACCCAGTACTTC. This sequence joins TRBV2 and TRBJ2-5; perhaps TRBD1 as D (5 bases). CDR1 is SNHLY and CDR2 is FYNNEI in the germline V gene. The CDR3 is 13 residues long. V lost 2 bases and J lost 6, with 10 bases in between.

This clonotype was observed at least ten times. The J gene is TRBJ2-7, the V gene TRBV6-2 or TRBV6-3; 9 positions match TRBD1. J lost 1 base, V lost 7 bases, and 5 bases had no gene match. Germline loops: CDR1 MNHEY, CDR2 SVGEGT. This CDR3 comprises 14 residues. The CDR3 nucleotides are TGTGCCAGCAATCCGGGACAGGGATCCTACGAGCAGTACTTC. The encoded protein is CASNPGQGSYEQYF.

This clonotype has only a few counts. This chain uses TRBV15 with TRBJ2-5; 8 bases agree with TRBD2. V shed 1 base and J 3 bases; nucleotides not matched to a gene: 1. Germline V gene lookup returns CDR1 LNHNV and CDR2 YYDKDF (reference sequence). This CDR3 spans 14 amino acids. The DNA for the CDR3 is TGTGCCACCAGCAGAGCGCGGGGGGAAGAGACCCAGTACTTC. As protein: CATSRARGEETQYF.

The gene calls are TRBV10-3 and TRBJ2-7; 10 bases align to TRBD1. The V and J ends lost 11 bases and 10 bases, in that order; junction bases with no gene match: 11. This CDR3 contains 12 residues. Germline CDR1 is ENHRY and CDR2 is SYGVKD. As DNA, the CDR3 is TGTGCCCTTGGACAGGGGGGATCTGGTCAGTACTTC. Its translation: CALGQGGSGQYF.

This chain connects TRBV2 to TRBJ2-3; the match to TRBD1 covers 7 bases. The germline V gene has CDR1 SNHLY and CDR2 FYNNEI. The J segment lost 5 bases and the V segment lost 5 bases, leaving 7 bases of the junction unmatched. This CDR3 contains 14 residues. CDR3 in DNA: TGTGCCAGCAGTCCTGGACAGGTGGGAGATACGCAGTATTTT. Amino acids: CASSPGQVGDTQYF.

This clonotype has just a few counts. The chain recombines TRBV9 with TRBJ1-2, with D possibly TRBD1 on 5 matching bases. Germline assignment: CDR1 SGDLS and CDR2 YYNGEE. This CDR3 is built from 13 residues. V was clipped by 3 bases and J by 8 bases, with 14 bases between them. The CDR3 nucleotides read TGTGCCAGCAGCGGCTCGGGGGGGATCGGCTACACCTTC. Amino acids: CASSGSGGIGYTF.

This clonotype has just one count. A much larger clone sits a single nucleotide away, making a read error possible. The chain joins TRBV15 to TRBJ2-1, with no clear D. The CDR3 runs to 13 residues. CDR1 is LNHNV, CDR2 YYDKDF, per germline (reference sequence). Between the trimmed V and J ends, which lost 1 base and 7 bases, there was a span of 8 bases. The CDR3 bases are TGTGCCACCAGCAGAGTGGAAGGGAATGAGCAGTTCTTC. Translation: CATSRVEGNEQFF.

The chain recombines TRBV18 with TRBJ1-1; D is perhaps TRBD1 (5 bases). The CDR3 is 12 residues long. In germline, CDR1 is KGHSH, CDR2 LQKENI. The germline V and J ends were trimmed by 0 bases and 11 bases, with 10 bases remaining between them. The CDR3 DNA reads TGTGCCAGCTCACCACCGGGGGTAGGGGCTTTCTTT. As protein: CASSPPGVGAFF.

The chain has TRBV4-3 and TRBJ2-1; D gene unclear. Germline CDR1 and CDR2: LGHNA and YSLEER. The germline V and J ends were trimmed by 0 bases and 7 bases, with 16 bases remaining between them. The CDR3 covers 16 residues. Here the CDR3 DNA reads TGCGCCAGCAGCCAAGAACCTGGGTACTTAGTGAATGAGCAGTTCTTC. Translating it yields CASSQEPGYLVNEQFF.

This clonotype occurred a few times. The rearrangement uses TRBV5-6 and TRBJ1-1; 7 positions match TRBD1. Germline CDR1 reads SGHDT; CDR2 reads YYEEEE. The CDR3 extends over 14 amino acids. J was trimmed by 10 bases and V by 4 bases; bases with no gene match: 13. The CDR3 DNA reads TGTGCCAGCAGCCTCTCTCGAGGGGGCAGCGGAGCTTTCTTT. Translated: CASSLSRGGSGAFF.

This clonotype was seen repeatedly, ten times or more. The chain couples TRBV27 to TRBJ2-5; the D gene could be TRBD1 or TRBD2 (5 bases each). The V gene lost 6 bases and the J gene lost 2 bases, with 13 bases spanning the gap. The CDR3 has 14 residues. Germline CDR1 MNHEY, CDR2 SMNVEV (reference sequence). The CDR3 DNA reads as TGTGCCAGCAGAGACTTATGGGGGCAAGAGACCCAGTACTTC. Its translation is CASRDLWGQETQYF.

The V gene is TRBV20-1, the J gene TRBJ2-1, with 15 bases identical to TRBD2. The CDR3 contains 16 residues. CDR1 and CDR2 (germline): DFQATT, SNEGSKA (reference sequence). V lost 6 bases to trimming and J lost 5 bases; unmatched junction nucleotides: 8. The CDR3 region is CSAVGTSGRYHNEQFF. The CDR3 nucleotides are TGCAGTGCGGTCGGGACTAGCGGGAGGTACCACAATGAGCAGTTCTTC.

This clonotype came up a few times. The CDR3 spells CASSSRTPNYGYTF. As DNA, the CDR3 is TGCGCCAGCAGCTCAAGGACACCTAACTATGGCTACACCTTC. The V gene is TRBV5-1, the J gene TRBJ1-2, with D possibly matching TRBD1 (5 bases). Germline V gives CDR1 SGHRS, CDR2 YFSETQ. Trimming left V 3 bases short and J 0 bases short, with 9 bases between. The CDR3 runs 14 residues. The full variable domain, rest sourced from reference TRBV5-1 and TRBJ1-2, is KAGVTQTPRYLIKTRGQQVTLSCSPISGHRSVSWYQQTPGQGLQFLFEYFSETQRNKGNFPGRFSGRQFSNSRSEMNVSTLELGDSALYLCASSSRTPNYGYTFGSGTRLTVV.